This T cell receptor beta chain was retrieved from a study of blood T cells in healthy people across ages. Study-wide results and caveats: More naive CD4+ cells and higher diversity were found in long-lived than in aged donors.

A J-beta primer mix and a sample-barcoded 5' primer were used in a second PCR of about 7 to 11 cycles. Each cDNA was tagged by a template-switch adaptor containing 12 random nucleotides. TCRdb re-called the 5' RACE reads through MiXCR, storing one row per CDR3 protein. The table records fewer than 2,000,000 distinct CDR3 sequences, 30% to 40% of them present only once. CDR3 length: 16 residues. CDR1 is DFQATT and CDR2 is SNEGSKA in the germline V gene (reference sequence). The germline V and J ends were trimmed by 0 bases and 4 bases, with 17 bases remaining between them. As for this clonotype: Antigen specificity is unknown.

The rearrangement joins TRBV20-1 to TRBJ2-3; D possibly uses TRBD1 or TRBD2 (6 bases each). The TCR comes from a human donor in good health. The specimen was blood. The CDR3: CSARDDRRGWPDTQYF. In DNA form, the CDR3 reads TGCAGTGCTAGAGATGACCGGAGGGGGTGGCCAGATACGCAGTATTTT.